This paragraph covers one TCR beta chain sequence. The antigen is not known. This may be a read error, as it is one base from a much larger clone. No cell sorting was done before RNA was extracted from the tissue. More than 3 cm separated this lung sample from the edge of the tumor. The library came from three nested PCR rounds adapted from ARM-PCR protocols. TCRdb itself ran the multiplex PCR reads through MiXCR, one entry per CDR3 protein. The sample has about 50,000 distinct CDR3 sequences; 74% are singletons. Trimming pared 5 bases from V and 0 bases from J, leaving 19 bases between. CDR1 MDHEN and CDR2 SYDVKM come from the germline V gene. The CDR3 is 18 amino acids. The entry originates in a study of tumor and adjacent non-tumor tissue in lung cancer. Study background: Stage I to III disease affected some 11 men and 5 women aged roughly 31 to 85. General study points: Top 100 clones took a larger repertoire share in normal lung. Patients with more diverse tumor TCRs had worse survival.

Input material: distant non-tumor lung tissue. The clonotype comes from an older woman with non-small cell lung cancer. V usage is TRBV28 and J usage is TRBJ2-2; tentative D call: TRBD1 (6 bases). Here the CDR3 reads CASSIGQFTGTNTGELFF. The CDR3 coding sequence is TGTGCCAGCAGTATAGGCCAATTCACAGGGACGAACACCGGGGAGCTGTTTTTT.